One sample yielded the 23 T cell receptor beta chains listed below, sequenced in a study of human T cells and chemical hapten exposure. The time point here: patch test 2, 6 weeks after DPC sensitization. Sample treatment: therapeutic diphenylcyclopropenone sensitization with weekly scalp DPC. One entry per CDR3 protein results from TCRdb running MiXCR on the RACE reads. The sample lists more than 60,000 distinct CDR3 sequences; around a tenth were seen once. Specimen: whole blood, collected in connection with sensitization to the hapten diphenylcyclopropenone (DPC). The source of these receptors is a woman in her forties or fifties with alopecia areata. Some clones in this sample may be carry-over from other donors' samples.

This clonotype has a handful of counts. The chain is built from TRBV5-1 and TRBJ2-3; D remains ambiguous. Trimming left V 0 bases short and J 4 bases short, with 12 bases between. The CDR3 is made up of 15 amino acids. Germline V gene sequence: CDR1 SGHRS, CDR2 YFSETQ. CDR3 nucleotide sequence: TGCGCCAGCAGCTTGGGGGCACTCTTCCCAGATACGCAGTATTTT. Protein: CASSLGALFPDTQYF.

The chain is built from TRBV6-1 and TRBJ1-2; no clear D gene. The ends were cut back, 3 bases at V and 2 bases at J, with 7 bases in the middle. CDR3 length: 13 residues. Germline V gene lookup returns CDR1 MNHNS and CDR2 SASEGT. CDR3 DNA sequence: TGTGCCAGCAGTGACGCCTTAAACTATGGCTACACCTTC. It specifies CASSDALNYGYTF.

The CDR3 reads CASSPVGNLFGSPLHF. Here the CDR3 DNA reads TGTGCCAGCTCACCGGTGGGAAACTTGTTCGGGTCACCCCTCCACTTT. The chain employs TRBV18 and TRBJ1-6; D gene ambiguous. Trimming removed 3 bases at V and 10 bases at J, with 19 bases between. The germline V gene has CDR1 KGHSH and CDR2 LQKENI. The CDR3 sequence is 16 residues long.

This clonotype was seen a handful of times. The chain carries TRBV3-1 and TRBJ2-3; a weak D match, TRBD2 (6 bases). Trimming cost V 5 bases and J 3 bases, with 21 bases left between them. The germline gives CDR1 LGHDT, CDR2 YNNKEL (reference sequence). There are 17 residues in the CDR3. CDR3 region: CASSNRGLRGGTDTQYF. CDR3 nucleotide sequence: TGTGCCAGCAGCAACCGAGGACTACGAGGCGGGACAGATACGCAGTATTTT.

This clonotype was observed at least ten times. The chain carries TRBV19 and TRBJ2-3; 7 bases map to TRBD2. V was clipped by 6 bases and J by 1 base; unmatched bases: 4. Germline V gives CDR1 LNHDA, CDR2 SQIVND (reference sequence). This CDR3 has 14 amino acids. The CDR3 sequence is CASSPGLRTDTQYF. In DNA form, the CDR3 reads TGTGCCAGTAGCCCGGGACTACGCACAGATACGCAGTATTTT.

This clonotype has ten or more counts. This chain links TRBV2 with TRBJ2-5; a possible D gene is TRBD2 (6 bases). The CDR3 covers 19 residues. V was cut by 6 bases and J by 4 bases, with 30 bases left in between. CDR1 and CDR2 (germline): SNHLY, FYNNEI. DNA of the CDR3: TGTGCCAGCAGCGAGCCGGGAGCTACGTTTAGTGGGGCGAGAGAGACCCAGTACTTC. This translates into CASSEPGATFSGARETQYF.

Concerning this clonotype itself: Just one base apart from a much larger clone, this may be a read error. The rearrangement uses TRBV12-3 or TRBV12-4 and TRBJ1-5; tentatively, D is TRBD1 (5 bases). The CDR3 has 13 amino acids. V lost 3 bases to trimming and J lost 6 bases, with 9 bases between them. CDR3 residues: CASSLTVIQPQHF. CDR3 sequence (DNA): TGTGCCAGCAGTTTGACAGTAATTCAGCCCCAGCATTTT.

This clonotype was counted many times. The chain carries TRBV7-8 and TRBJ1-1, with D unclear. V was trimmed by 5 bases and J by 0 bases, leaving 7 bases between them. This CDR3 has 13 amino acids. Germline lookup yields CDR1 SGHVS and CDR2 FQNEAQ. CDR3 DNA sequence: TGTGCCAGCAGCCTACAGATGAACACTGAAGCTTTCTTT. Amino acid sequence: CASSLQMNTEAFF.

This rearrangement joins TRBV6-5 to TRBJ2-1, with 8 bases matching TRBD2. The CDR3 runs to 16 residues. The germline V gene has CDR1 MNHEY and CDR2 SVGAGI. Trimming cost V 6 bases and J 7 bases; bases outside gene matches: 14. CDR3 coding DNA: TGTGCCAGCAGCCGAGGGCGGAGCGGGAGTTTAAATGAGCAGTTCTTC. It is translated as CASSRGRSGSLNEQFF.

This clonotype was detected ten times or more. The chain couples TRBV10-2 to TRBJ2-3; no clear D. CDR3 length: 17 amino acids. Germline CDR1 is WSHSY and CDR2 is SAAADI. Trimming removed 3 bases from V and 2 bases from J, with 18 bases in between. CDR3 coding DNA: TGCGCCAGCAGTGAACTCTCGGCGCCTATGTTCACAGATACGCAGTATTTT. Translation: CASSELSAPMFTDTQYF.

This clonotype was observed at least ten times. The chain is built from TRBV18 and TRBJ1-1; D unclear. The germline V gene has CDR1 KGHSH and CDR2 LQKENI. This CDR3 is built from 13 residues. V was pared by 3 bases and J by 1 base, with 6 bases between. Here the CDR3 DNA reads TGTGCCAGCTCACCCCCCCGGAACACTGAAGCTTTCTTT. Protein: CASSPPRNTEAFF.

This clonotype has at least ten counts. This chain uses TRBV3-1 with TRBJ2-7; D is perhaps TRBD2 (6 bases). Deletions cut 1 base from V and 2 bases from J, with 15 bases between. The CDR3 is 16 amino acids. CDR1 is LGHDT and CDR2 is YNNKEL in the germline V gene (reference sequence). The CDR3 loop reads CASSQGLASNAYEQYF. CDR3 DNA sequence: TGTGCCAGCAGCCAAGGGCTAGCGAGTAATGCCTACGAGCAGTACTTC.

This clonotype has ten or more counts. The chain combines TRBV7-6 with TRBJ1-1, with 8 bases that match TRBD1. The CDR3 runs to 14 residues. CDR1 is SGHVS, CDR2 FNYEAQ, per germline. Germline trimming cut 2 bases from V and 2 bases from J; bases unmatched to any gene: 1. CDR3 loop: CASSLSGGNTEAFF. The CDR3 nucleotides are TGTGCCAGCAGCTTATCAGGGGGCAACACTGAAGCTTTCTTT.

This clonotype showed up just a few times. The rearrangement links TRBV19 to TRBJ2-1; maybe TRBD1 (6 bases). Germline V gene sequence: CDR1 LNHDA, CDR2 SQIVND (reference sequence). The CDR3 runs to 14 residues. With 10 bases removed from V and 2 bases from J, the gap between germline ends came to 15 bases. The CDR3 is CATLGQGAYNEQFF. In DNA form, the CDR3 reads TGTGCCACCCTGGGACAAGGTGCCTACAATGAGCAGTTCTTC.

The table lists this clonotype with many counts. The rearrangement uses TRBV10-2 and TRBJ1-2; 8 bases line up with TRBD1. Losses at the gene ends were 7 bases for V and 7 bases for J; bases not matched to a gene: 11. The CDR3 is made up of 14 amino acids. Germline lookup yields CDR1 WSHSY and CDR2 SAAADI. CDR3 DNA sequence: TGCGCCAGCATAGACAGGGGAATGGAGGGTGGCTACACCTTC. This codes for CASIDRGMEGGYTF.

This clonotype was counted a few times. CDR3 nucleotide sequence: TGTGCCAGCAGCGAGTGGAACATTCAGTACTTC. This translates into CASSEWNIQYF. The chain is built from TRBV7-2 and TRBJ2-4; D remains ambiguous. CDR3 length equals 11 residues. Germline V lookup: CDR1 SGHTA, CDR2 FQGNSA. Deletions cut 5 bases from V and 7 bases from J, with 6 bases between.

This clonotype was counted at least ten times. The gene calls are TRBV20-1 and TRBJ2-1; 14 bases are a match to TRBD2. V lost 6 bases and J lost 9; bases outside the gene matches: 7. The length of the CDR3 is 14 residues. CDR1 and CDR2 from the germline V gene are DFQATT and SNEGSKA (reference sequence). CDR3 DNA: TGCAGTGCAACTCCGGGACTAGCGGGAGTTGAGCAGTTCTTC. It encodes CSATPGLAGVEQFF.

This clonotype was picked up many times. The rearrangement links TRBV12-3 or TRBV12-4 to TRBJ2-1; 11 bases are a match to TRBD1. The CDR3 has 16 amino acids. Trimming at V came to 6 bases and at J to 8 bases, leaving 12 bases not matched to a gene. CDR3 coding DNA: TGTGCCAGCAGGACTTCCGGGACAGGGGGAGTCGATGAGCAGTTCTTC. Residues: CASRTSGTGGVDEQFF.

This clonotype showed up many times. The chain links TRBV12-5 to TRBJ1-2; TRBD1 is a possible D gene (6 bases). The CDR3 runs 13 residues. Germline CDR1 is LGHNT and CDR2 is FRNRAP. Trimming took off 7 bases at V and 3 bases at J, with 12 bases between the two ends. The CDR3, as DNA: TGTGCTAGTGATACCGGGACATACTATGGCTACACCTTC. It encodes CASDTGTYYGYTF.

This clonotype was picked up a small number of times. CDR3: CASRRDSEEKLFF. DNA of the CDR3: TGTGCCAGCAGGCGGGACAGCGAGGAAAAACTGTTTTTT. This chain joins TRBV3-1 and TRBJ1-4, with 7 bases fitting TRBD1. The CDR3 has 13 residues. V shed 6 bases, J shed 8 bases, and the junction held 6 bases outside the gene matches. The germline V gene has CDR1 LGHDT and CDR2 YNNKEL (reference sequence).

CDR3: CATSDFGGTDTQYF. The CDR3 DNA is TGTGCCACCAGTGATTTTGGGGGAACAGATACGCAGTATTTT. The chain employs TRBV24-1 and TRBJ2-3; D may correspond to TRBD1 or TRBD2 (5 bases each). V was cut by 1 base and J by 3 bases, with 7 bases left in between. Per germline, CDR1 KGHDR and CDR2 SFDVKD. The CDR3 is 14 amino acids.

DNA for the CDR3: TGTGCCAGCAGGTCACAGGGGGCCTTCATCTCTGGAAACACCATATATTTT. Amino acids: CASRSQGAFISGNTIYF. The V and J genes are TRBV12-3 or TRBV12-4 and TRBJ1-3; 9 nucleotides align to TRBD1. V trimming: 6 bases; J trimming: 0 bases; junction bases outside the gene matches: 9. This CDR3 spans 17 amino acids.

V is TRBV7-6 and J is TRBJ1-3; D gene uncertain. The CDR3 contains 16 residues. The germline V gene has CDR1 SGHVS and CDR2 FNYEAQ. The V end was cut by 0 bases, the J end by 0 bases, with 9 bases between. CDR3 coding DNA: TGTGCCAGCAGCTTAGCAGGCGGACCCTCTGGAAACACCATATATTTT. Protein sequence: CASSLAGGPSGNTIYF.